This entry lists 28 T cell receptor beta chains sequenced from one sample in a study of T cells in Graves' hyperthyroidism and ophthalmopathy. RNA transcripts provided the source from which TCR beta CDR3 regions were amplified. HTBI primers drove first-round RT-PCR of the TCR CDR3. TCRdb re-called the multiplex PCR reads through MiXCR, storing one row per CDR3 protein. This sample has hundreds of thousands of distinct CDR3 sequences, with approximately 15% found just once. Input material: blood. Receptor source: a woman aged 18 to 35 with Graves' hyperthyroidism.

Ten or more counts support this clonotype. J is TRBJ2-5 and V is TRBV7-8, with 11 positions matching TRBD2. Trimming at V came to 5 bases and at J to 2 bases, leaving 4 bases not matched to a gene. Germline V lookup: CDR1 SGHVS, CDR2 FQNEAQ. This CDR3 comprises 15 residues. The CDR3 nucleotides are TGTGCCAGCAGCCTCGGGACTAGCGGACAAGAGACCCAGTACTTC. Protein: CASSLGTSGQETQYF.

The chain links TRBV6-2 or TRBV6-3 to TRBJ1-2; 8 nucleotides agree with TRBD1. Germline values: CDR1 MNHEY, CDR2 SVGEGT. Germline trimming cut 7 bases from V and 3 bases from J; bases unmatched to any gene: 7. The CDR3 is 14 residues long. CDR3 sequence reads: CASMSGQGHYGYTF. CDR3 DNA: TGTGCCAGCATGAGCGGACAGGGTCACTATGGCTACACCTTC.

V usage is TRBV29-1 and J usage is TRBJ1-3, with D uncertain. Trimming left V 5 bases short and J 4 bases short, with 9 bases between. The CDR3 has 12 residues. The V gene's germline CDR1 is SQVTM and CDR2 ANQGSEA. CDR3 DNA sequence: TGCAGCGTTCCGGGGAGGGGAAACACCATATATTTT. This codes for CSVPGRGNTIYF.

There are many counts of this clonotype. The chain uses TRBV7-2 and TRBJ1-2, with D possibly being TRBD1 (5 bases). Trimming cost V 7 bases and J 2 bases, with 14 bases left between them. CDR1 and CDR2 (germline): SGHTA, FQGNSA. The CDR3 is 14 amino acids. The CDR3 protein is CASITYPGNYGYTF. The CDR3 nucleotides read TGTGCCAGCATCACTTATCCAGGGAACTATGGCTACACCTTC.

This clonotype was counted ten times or more. This chain joins TRBV11-2 and TRBJ2-5; possible D gene TRBD2, 7 bases. V was trimmed by 6 bases and J by 1 base, leaving 18 bases between them. This CDR3 contains 16 residues. Germline CDR1 and CDR2: SGHAT and FQNNGV. CDR3 residues: CASRFPPGGLQETQYF. The CDR3 bases are TGTGCCAGCAGGTTCCCGCCGGGGGGCCTCCAAGAGACCCAGTACTTC.

This clonotype was observed a few times. The chain combines TRBV10-3 with TRBJ1-1; 9 bases line up with TRBD1. Germline CDR1 is ENHRY and CDR2 is SYGVKD. The CDR3 loop spans 13 amino acids. V gave up 7 bases and J gave up 5 bases; unmatched junction bases: 5. The CDR3 here is CAIIDRGETEAFF. CDR3 DNA sequence: TGTGCCATCATAGACAGGGGGGAGACTGAAGCTTTCTTT.

Ten or more counts support this clonotype. The chain recombines TRBV6-4 with TRBJ1-1; 9 bases match TRBD1. Germline V gives CDR1 MRHNA, CDR2 SNTAGT. This CDR3 comprises 14 residues. Trimming removed 6 bases from V and 6 bases from J; junction bases left unmatched: 8. Here the CDR3 reads CASSETGQGPEAFF. In nucleotides, the CDR3 is TGTGCCAGCAGCGAAACCGGACAGGGGCCTGAAGCTTTCTTT.

This clonotype was counted many times. The V and J genes are TRBV18 and TRBJ1-1; no firm D call. The CDR3 runs to 14 residues. V lost 3 bases and J lost 5, with 13 bases in between. CDR1 is KGHSH, CDR2 LQKENI, per germline. This chain's CDR3 is CASSPPDGKTEAFF. The CDR3 DNA sequence: TGTGCCAGCTCACCCCCCGATGGGAAAACTGAAGCTTTCTTT.

This clonotype has ten or more counts. This chain links TRBV12-3 or TRBV12-4 with TRBJ1-3; 9 bases align to TRBD1. There are 16 residues in the CDR3. J lost 0 bases, V lost 5 bases, and 5 bases had no gene match. The CDR3: CASSPGQGGSGNTIYF. The CDR3 DNA is TGTGCCAGCAGTCCGGGACAGGGAGGCTCTGGAAACACCATATATTTT.

This clonotype was seen repeatedly, ten times or more. The chain combines TRBV6-2 or TRBV6-3 with TRBJ1-1; the match to TRBD1 covers 9 bases. The germline gives CDR1 MNHEY, CDR2 SVGEGT. CDR3 length: 14 residues. V lost 0 bases to trimming and J lost 5 bases; unmatched junction nucleotides: 1. For the CDR3, the DNA is TGTGCCAGCAGTTACTCGGGACAGGGAACTGAAGCTTTCTTT. This sequence encodes CASSYSGQGTEAFF.

The rearrangement uses TRBV7-9 and TRBJ1-3, with D maybe TRBD1 (5 bases). CDR1 and CDR2 from the germline V gene are SEHNR and FQNEAQ (reference sequence). The germline V and J ends were trimmed by 7 bases and 4 bases, with 17 bases remaining between them. The CDR3 runs 15 residues. This CDR3 is CASTFRGVGGNTIYF. In DNA, the CDR3 is TGTGCCAGCACCTTCCGGGGGGTTGGCGGAAACACCATATATTTT.

This clonotype has more than one count but fewer than ten. Since a much larger clone is just one base distant, this may be a read error. The genes are TRBV12-3 or TRBV12-4 and TRBJ2-7, with 10 bases lining up with TRBD2. J gave up 7 bases and V 3 bases, and 6 bases lay outside the gene matches. This CDR3 comprises 14 residues. As DNA, the CDR3 is TGTGCCAGCAGTTTCGCTAGCGGGAGTGATGAGCAGTACTTC. Its protein product is CASSFASGSDEQYF.

In its sample, this clonotype was seen many times. J is TRBJ1-5 and V is TRBV28; D is unclear. The length of the CDR3 is 12 residues. CDR1 is MDHEN and CDR2 is SYDVKM in the germline V gene. Trimming stripped 1 base from V and 6 bases from J, with 4 bases between. This CDR3 reads CASSLLAQPQHF. DNA for the CDR3: TGTGCCAGCAGTTTATTGGCTCAGCCCCAGCATTTT.

Many counts were recorded for this clonotype. The chain uses TRBV20-1 and TRBJ2-3; no firm D call. V dropped 2 bases and J dropped 8 bases, with 17 bases sitting between them. The CDR3 length is 14 residues. The V gene's germline CDR1 is DFQATT and CDR2 SNEGSKA (reference sequence). The CDR3 loop reads CSARTGVLLGTQYF. The CDR3 DNA follows: TGCAGTGCTAGAACTGGGGTCCTTTTAGGTACGCAGTATTTT.

This clonotype was detected ten times or more. This chain links TRBV28 with TRBJ2-3; weak D call: TRBD1 (5 bases). The CDR3 totals 12 residues. CDR1 and CDR2 (germline): MDHEN, SYDVKM. The ends were cut back, 4 bases at V and 4 bases at J, with 6 bases in the middle. In DNA, the CDR3 is TGTGCCAGCAGTTGGGGCCCAGATACGCAGTATTTT. It is translated as CASSWGPDTQYF.

The V call is TRBV6-1, the J call TRBJ1-5, with TRBD1 matching 7 bases. Trimming cost V 5 bases and J 1 base; bases outside gene matches: 8. The CDR3 sequence is 16 residues long. Germline V gene lookup returns CDR1 MNHNS and CDR2 SASEGT. The CDR3 coding sequence is TGTGCCAGCAGTCCCAGACAGGGTTTAAGCAATCAGCCCCAGCATTTT. This encodes CASSPRQGLSNQPQHF.

This sequence joins TRBV12-3 or TRBV12-4 and TRBJ1-4; TRBD1 matches at 7 bases. J was trimmed by 7 bases and V by 2 bases; bases with no gene match: 4. The CDR3 extends over 14 amino acids. The CDR3 loop is CASSLRGHSEKLFF. CDR3 in DNA: TGTGCCAGCAGTTTAAGGGGGCATAGTGAAAAACTGTTTTTT.

In its sample, this clonotype was seen a few times. CDR3 amino acids: CASSLEGGREGSGSEQFF. The CDR3 DNA follows: TGTGCCAGCAGCTTGGAGGGGGGGCGGGAAGGCTCCGGTAGTGAGCAGTTCTTC. V is TRBV5-8 and J is TRBJ2-1; D possibly corresponds to TRBD2 (7 bases). Per germline, CDR1 SGHTS and CDR2 YDEGEE. Trimming took off 0 bases at V and 9 bases at J, with 25 bases between the two ends. CDR3 length: 18 amino acids. The complete variable domain, with remaining parts taken from reference TRBV5-8 and TRBJ2-1, reads EAGVTQSPTHLIKTRGQQATLRCSPISGHTSVYWYQQALGLGLQFLLWYDEGEERNRGNFPPRFSGRQFPNYSSELNVNALELEDSALYLCASSLEGGREGSGSEQFFGPGTRLTVL.

The chain combines TRBV4-1 with TRBJ1-6; no clear D gene. The ends were cut back, 1 base at V and 2 bases at J, with 9 bases in the middle. The CDR3 is 16 residues long. Germline V CDR1 and CDR2: MGHRA, YSYEKL. The CDR3: CASSQGGGPYNSPLHF. The CDR3 nucleotides are TGCGCCAGCAGCCAAGGAGGTGGCCCCTATAATTCACCCCTCCACTTT.

This clonotype was recorded at least ten times. V and J are TRBV10-2 and TRBJ1-2, with TRBD1 as a possible D gene (6 bases). Trimming stripped 1 base from V and 7 bases from J, with 10 bases between. Per the germline V gene, CDR1 is WSHSY and CDR2 is SAAADI. CDR3 size: 13 residues. CDR3 bases: TGCGCCAGCAGTGAGTTTGGGGGCCGTGGCTACACCTTC. This translates into CASSEFGGRGYTF.

This clonotype came up many times. The chain carries TRBV27 and TRBJ2-7; a possible D gene is TRBD2 (5 bases). V lost 5 bases and J lost 0, with 14 bases in between. This CDR3 is built from 15 residues. Germline CDR1 reads MNHEY; CDR2 reads SMNVEV (reference sequence). CDR3 sequence reads: CASSHPGVPSYEQYF. The CDR3 DNA reads TGTGCCAGCAGTCACCCCGGGGTACCCTCCTACGAGCAGTACTTC.

This clonotype came up a few times. This sequence joins TRBV7-3 and TRBJ1-3, with D hard to call. The V and J ends lost 4 bases and 0 bases respectively, with 7 bases between them. This CDR3 has 14 amino acids. The germline V gene has CDR1 SGHTA and CDR2 FQGTGA. CDR3 in amino acids: CASSSDGSGNTIYF. CDR3 DNA: TGTGCCAGCAGCTCGGACGGCTCTGGAAACACCATATATTTT.

The chain has TRBV4-3 and TRBJ1-1, with no clear D. The germline gives CDR1 LGHNA, CDR2 YSLEER. The CDR3 is 14 amino acids. Trimming pared 1 base from V and 5 bases from J, leaving 11 bases between. This CDR3 is CASSQGRGKTEAFF. The CDR3 nucleotides read TGCGCCAGCAGCCAAGGTCGAGGGAAAACTGAAGCTTTCTTT.

This clonotype came up many times. J is TRBJ1-2 and V is TRBV12-3 or TRBV12-4; TRBD1 is a possible D gene (5 bases). The ends were cut back, 6 bases at V and 6 bases at J, with 17 bases in the middle. The CDR3 length is 14 residues. CDR3: CASSRYQSGNGYTF. The CDR3 region has the DNA TGTGCCAGCAGCCGATATCAATCAGGGAATGGCTACACCTTC.

Many counts were recorded for this clonotype. The chain employs TRBV5-1 and TRBJ1-2; D call uncertain. Between the trimmed V and J ends, which lost 1 base and 8 bases, there was a span of 12 bases. CDR1 and CDR2 from the germline V gene are SGHRS and YFSETQ. The CDR3 runs to 13 residues. For the CDR3, the DNA is TGCGCCAGCAGCTTGACAGCGAGTTGGGGCTACACCTTC. Protein product: CASSLTASWGYTF.

This clonotype appeared many times. The chain recombines TRBV6-6 with TRBJ2-7; D gene uncertain. The CDR3 runs to 12 residues. The V end lost 0 bases, the J end lost 5 bases, and 5 bases lay between the germline ends. CDR1 is MNHNY and CDR2 is SVGAGI in the germline V gene (reference sequence). The CDR3 DNA follows: TGTGCCAGCAGTTACTCGCTGGACGAGCAGTACTTC. It translates to CASSYSLDEQYF.

This clonotype was seen more than once but under ten times. This sequence joins TRBV5-1 and TRBJ1-2; D not resolved. Germline V gene lookup returns CDR1 SGHRS and CDR2 YFSETQ. Between the trimmed V and J ends, which lost 3 bases and 1 base, there was a span of 16 bases. This CDR3 has 16 residues. This chain's CDR3 is CASSWESGLINYGYTF. DNA of the CDR3: TGCGCCAGCAGCTGGGAGTCCGGACTGATTAACTATGGCTACACCTTC.

The chain has TRBV14 and TRBJ1-1, with D unclear. Germline-derived CDR1 and CDR2 are SGHDN and FVKESK. The V gene lost 6 bases and the J gene lost 0 bases, with 14 bases spanning the gap. This CDR3 has 15 residues. Here the CDR3 reads CASSPPGSMNTEAFF. For the CDR3, the DNA is TGTGCCAGCAGTCCTCCAGGAAGCATGAACACTGAAGCTTTCTTT.